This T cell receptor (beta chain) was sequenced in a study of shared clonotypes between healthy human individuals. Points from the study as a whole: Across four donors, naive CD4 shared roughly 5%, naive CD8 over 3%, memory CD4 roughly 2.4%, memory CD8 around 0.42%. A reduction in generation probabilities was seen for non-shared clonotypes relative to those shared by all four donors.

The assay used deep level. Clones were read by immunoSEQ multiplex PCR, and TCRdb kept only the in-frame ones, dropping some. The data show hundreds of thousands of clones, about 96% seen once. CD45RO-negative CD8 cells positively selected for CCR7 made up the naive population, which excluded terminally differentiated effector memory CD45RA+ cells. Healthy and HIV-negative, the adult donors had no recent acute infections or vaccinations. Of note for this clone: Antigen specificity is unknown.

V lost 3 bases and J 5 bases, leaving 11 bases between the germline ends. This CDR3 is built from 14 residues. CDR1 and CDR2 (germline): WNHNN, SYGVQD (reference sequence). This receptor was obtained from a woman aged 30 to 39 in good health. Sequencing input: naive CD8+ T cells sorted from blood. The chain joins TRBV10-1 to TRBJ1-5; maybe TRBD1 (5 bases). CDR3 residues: CASSDGTGDQPQHF. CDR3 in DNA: TGCGCCAGCAGTGATGGGACCGGGGATCAGCCCCAGCATTTT.